This TCR beta chain emerged from a study of blood T cell repertoires in COVID-19. This table comes from immunoSEQ multiplex PCR, and its TCRdb copy is limited to in-frame clones, with some not included. The sample contains 360,000 or so clones, about nine tenths of which appear only once. This CDR3 has 14 residues. The V and J ends lost 3 bases and 10 bases, in that order; junction bases with no gene match: 6. Germline loops: CDR1 SGHVS, CDR2 FQNEAQ. This clone has only a few counts. The chain links TRBV7-8 to TRBJ2-1; TRBD2 aligns across 10 bases. This sequence originates from a woman aged 25 to 39 who had been exposed to COVID-19. The sample comprised PBMCs or T cells enriched from blood (not recorded which). The CDR3 nucleotides are TGTGCCAGCAGCTTGACTAGCGGGTTGCGGGAGCAGTTCTTC. Protein sequence: CASSLTSGLREQFF. Full variable domain (missing parts from reference TRBV7-8 and TRBJ2-1): GAGVSQSPRYKVAKRGQDVALRCDPISGHVSLFWYQQALGQGPEFLTYFQNEAQLDKSGLPSDRFFAERPEGSVSTLKIQRTQQEDSAVYLCASSLTSGLREQFFGPGTRLTVL.